The clone carrying this TCR beta chain was recorded a few times. Its antigen is unidentified. The table came from immunoSEQ multiplex PCR; TCRdb's copy has only in-frame clones and leaves some out. Of tens of thousands of clones in the sample, over 75% were seen once. This record belongs to a study of multiple sclerosis patients with progressive multifocal leukoencephalopathy. Study-level points and caveats: No common TRBV or TRBJ usage or pairing appeared at PML.

Specified time point: time of PML onset. Detection of JC virus DNA in cerebrospinal fluid confirmed PML diagnosed from clinical and MRI findings. The clonotype was recovered from a human donor with progressive multifocal leukoencephalopathy. The sample here was PBMCs, taken from a patient treated with natalizumab.

For the CDR3, the DNA is TGTGCCAGCTCACAGGGTTCCACTGAAGCTTTCTTT. Translating it yields CASSQGSTEAFF. The chain uses TRBV18 and TRBJ1-1, with no clear D. Germline V gives CDR1 KGHSH, CDR2 LQKENI. The CDR3 length is 12 residues. Between the trimmed V and J ends, which lost 4 bases and 4 bases, there was a span of 7 bases.